One sample yielded the 6 T cell receptor beta chains listed below, sequenced in a study of blood T cell repertoires in COVID-19. Only in-frame clones appear in the TCRdb table, and some are missing; sequencing was by immunoSEQ multiplex PCR. Of approximately 240,000 clones listed, 88% were seen once; the top ten hold roughly 2%. The sequenced material came from peripheral blood. These receptors were taken from a woman between 40 and 55 years old who had recovered from COVID-19.

The rearrangement joins TRBV19 to TRBJ2-1; TRBD2 matches 8 bases. The ends lost 4 bases at V and 1 base at J; junction bases unmatched: 3. The CDR3 is made up of 15 amino acids. Per the germline V gene, CDR1 is LNHDA and CDR2 is SQIVND (reference sequence). CDR3 amino acids: CASSKRGQSYNEQFF. Here the CDR3 DNA reads TGTGCCAGTAGTAAGCGGGGGCAATCCTACAATGAGCAGTTCTTC.

The J gene is TRBJ2-2, the V gene TRBV24-1; a possible D gene is TRBD1 (6 bases). The V gene lost 1 base and the J gene lost 3 bases, with 14 bases spanning the gap. The CDR3 covers 17 residues. Germline CDR1 KGHDR, CDR2 SFDVKD. CDR3 DNA: TGTGCCACCAGTGATTTTCTTCAGGGGCGAGACACCGGGGAGCTGTTTTTT. Translated, it gives CATSDFLQGRDTGELFF.

The count of this clone is one. The J gene is TRBJ2-2, the V gene TRBV4-1; 9 bases fit TRBD1. The V and J ends lost 4 bases and 4 bases, in that order; junction bases with no gene match: 7. Per the germline V gene, CDR1 is MGHRA and CDR2 is YSYEKL. The CDR3 runs 16 residues. The CDR3 region has the DNA TGCGCCAGCAGCCTACCTCGGACAGGGGTCACCGGGGAGCTGTTTTTT. Its protein product is CASSLPRTGVTGELFF.

The rearrangement links TRBV19 to TRBJ1-4; D possibly corresponds to TRBD1 (5 bases). The germline V gene encodes CDR1 LNHDA and CDR2 SQIVND (reference sequence). The V gene lost 7 bases and the J gene lost 4 bases, with 10 bases spanning the gap. The CDR3 length is 13 residues. The CDR3, as DNA: TGTGCCAGTATGCCAGGGCGTAATGAAAAACTGTTTTTT. Translated: CASMPGRNEKLFF.

V usage is TRBV5-1 and J usage is TRBJ2-7; the D is unclear. CDR3 length equals 15 residues. The germline V gene encodes CDR1 SGHRS and CDR2 YFSETQ. Trimming removed 0 bases from V and 6 bases from J, with 16 bases in between. The DNA of the CDR3 is TGCGCCAGCAGCTTGGTTATCCCTCCCGGGTCCGAGCAGTACTTC. The encoded protein is CASSLVIPPGSEQYF.

V usage is TRBV9 and J usage is TRBJ1-4; 8 bases agree with TRBD1. The CDR3 extends over 17 amino acids. Germline V gene sequence: CDR1 SGDLS, CDR2 YYNGEE. V lost 0 bases and J lost 8; bases outside the gene matches: 12. CDR3 in DNA: TGTGCCAGCAGCGTAGGTCCAGGGGGCGTATCCGGAGAAAAACTGTTTTTT. Its protein product is CASSVGPGGVSGEKLFF.